This TCR beta chain was found in a study of shared clonotypes between healthy human individuals. Overall study context: CD4 naive cells filled three plates per donor, CD4 memory three, CD8 naive two and CD8 memory one.

Only one count was recorded for this clone. Produced via immunoSEQ multiplex PCR; TCRdb's table is partial and in-frame only. The table lists 2 million to 2.5 million clones, around 92% of them singletons. Germline V gene lookup returns CDR1 MNHEY and CDR2 SVGAGI. CDR3 size: 13 residues. V was shortened by 6 bases and J by 0 bases, with 9 bases between the two germline ends. Source material: naive CD4+ T cells from PBMCs. As for subset: CD45RA+ positively selected. The chain couples TRBV6-5 to TRBJ2-7, with D perhaps matching TRBD2 (5 bases). This receptor was identified in a man in his late teens or twenties in good health. Some clones in this sample may be carry-over from other donors' samples. The chain's CDR3 is CASRNGISYEQYF. The CDR3 DNA is TGTGCCAGCAGGAACGGGATCTCCTACGAGCAGTACTTC.